The 15 T cell receptor beta chains presented below share a single source sample, sequenced in a study of blood T cell dynamics during melanoma immunotherapy. Sequencing used immunoSEQ multiplex PCR; TCRdb keeps in-frame clones, though not all of them. The data contain roughly 6,600 clones, 70% to 90% of them singletons. As to time point: week 3, after first cycle of checkpoint inhibitor. Sequencing was performed on blood, taken from a patient treated with checkpoint blockade. These TCRs come from a human donor with melanoma. Some clones in this sample may be carry-over from other donors' samples.

The chain joins TRBV7-2 to TRBJ1-6; D is ambiguous. The CDR3 extends over 15 amino acids. CDR1 is SGHTA, CDR2 FQGNSA, per germline. Trimming left V 0 bases short and J 3 bases short, with 6 bases between. The CDR3 is CASSLAPGYNSPLHF. DNA for the CDR3: TGTGCCAGCAGCTTAGCGCCGGGCTATAATTCACCCCTCCACTTT.

The chain links TRBV10-1 to TRBJ1-2, with 9 bases aligning to TRBD1. V lost 9 bases and J lost 4; bases outside the gene matches: 6. Germline-derived CDR1 and CDR2 are WNHNN and SYGVQD (reference sequence). This CDR3 spans 13 amino acids. In nucleotides, the CDR3 is TGCGCCAGGCCGACAGGGGGTACCTATGGCTACACCTTC. Protein sequence: CARPTGGTYGYTF.

This chain joins TRBV28 and TRBJ2-7; no clear D gene. Trimming removed 8 bases at V and 2 bases at J, with 13 bases between. The CDR3 extends over 13 amino acids. Germline V lookup: CDR1 MDHEN, CDR2 SYDVKM. The CDR3 DNA sequence: TGTGCCAGCCTTAGTCATACTCCCTACGAGCAGTACTTC. It yields the protein CASLSHTPYEQYF.

The chain links TRBV5-1 to TRBJ2-2; D might be TRBD1 (5 bases). From germline, CDR1 is SGHRS and CDR2 YFSETQ. Trimming removed 0 bases from V and 4 bases from J, with 10 bases in between. The CDR3 length is 15 residues. In nucleotides, the CDR3 is TGCGCCAGCAGCTTGGTCGGCAGGGTCACCGGGGAGCTGTTTTTT. Translation: CASSLVGRVTGELFF.

The chain employs TRBV6-5 and TRBJ2-7; D may be TRBD1 (6 bases). The length of the CDR3 is 13 residues. Germline V gene sequence: CDR1 MNHEY, CDR2 SVGAGI. V lost 5 bases to trimming and J lost 4 bases, with 12 bases between them. The CDR3 is CASSRTEMYEQYF. The CDR3 DNA follows: TGTGCCAGCAGTAGGACAGAGATGTACGAGCAGTACTTC.

V gene TRBV5-1 combines with J gene TRBJ1-1; TRBD1 matches at 8 bases. CDR1 is SGHRS, CDR2 YFSETQ, per germline. This CDR3 is 16 amino acids long. After removal of 4 bases from V and 5 bases from J, the junction contained 13 bases not matched to a gene. CDR3 in amino acids: CASSPARQGIGTEAFF. CDR3 nucleotides: TGCGCCAGCAGCCCAGCGAGACAGGGGATTGGAACTGAAGCTTTCTTT. Full variable domain (missing parts from reference TRBV5-1 and TRBJ1-1): KAGVTQTPRYLIKTRGQQVTLSCSPISGHRSVSWYQQTPGQGLQFLFEYFSETQRNKGNFPGRFSGRQFSNSRSEMNVSTLELGDSALYLCASSPARQGIGTEAFFGQGTRLTVV.

The V call is TRBV5-8, the J call TRBJ1-5, with TRBD1 identical over 7 bases. Unmatched junction bases numbered 12, after V lost 0 bases and J lost 3 bases. CDR1 is SGHTS and CDR2 is YDEGEE in the germline V gene. The CDR3 has 18 amino acids. This CDR3 reads CASSLEGQPDRYNQPQHF. DNA of the CDR3: TGTGCCAGCAGCTTGGAGGGACAGCCCGACCGTTACAATCAGCCCCAGCATTTT.

This clone came up a few times. The chain recombines TRBV5-4 with TRBJ1-2; D unclear. The CDR3 covers 15 residues. The germline CDR1 and CDR2 sequences are SGHNT and YYREEE (reference sequence). V lost 0 bases, J lost 2 bases, and 11 bases lay in between. The CDR3 nucleotides read TGTGCCAGCAGCTTGGCCGGGGAAACCAACTATGGCTACACCTTC. Protein sequence: CASSLAGETNYGYTF.

The chain couples TRBV7-8 to TRBJ2-3; 13 bases line up with TRBD2. The germline V gene has CDR1 SGHVS and CDR2 FQNEAQ. The CDR3 has 16 amino acids. With 5 bases clipped from V and 4 bases from J, the junction kept 6 bases outside the gene matches. CDR3 loop: CASSTGLAGDPDTQYF. The CDR3 DNA sequence: TGTGCCAGCAGCACAGGACTAGCGGGGGACCCAGATACGCAGTATTTT.

The chain recombines TRBV7-9 with TRBJ1-4; no definite D call. Germline V lookup: CDR1 SEHNR, CDR2 FQNEAQ (reference sequence). This CDR3 contains 13 residues. V was clipped by 0 bases and J by 7 bases, with 6 bases between them. The CDR3 DNA reads as TGTGCCAGCAGCTTAGCGGTTGGTGAAAAACTGTTTTTT. Its protein is CASSLAVGEKLFF.

The chain uses TRBV5-1 and TRBJ1-1, with D hard to call. The length of the CDR3 is 14 residues. The germline V gene has CDR1 SGHRS and CDR2 YFSETQ. V was trimmed by 0 bases and J by 3 bases, leaving 9 bases between them. The CDR3 DNA follows: TGCGCCAGCAGCTTGGTGTTTAGGGACACTGAAGCTTTCTTT. It yields the protein CASSLVFRDTEAFF.

This chain connects TRBV19 to TRBJ1-2, with D possibly being TRBD1 (5 bases). V gave up 6 bases and J gave up 8 bases, with 19 bases separating them. The CDR3 covers 14 residues. Germline CDR1 is LNHDA and CDR2 is SQIVND (reference sequence). As DNA, the CDR3 is TGTGCCAGTAGCCTTGGAGGTAATCGGGACGGCTACACCTTC. It codes for CASSLGGNRDGYTF.

The V and J genes are TRBV29-1 and TRBJ2-7, with 12 bases that match TRBD2. Germline loops: CDR1 SQVTM, CDR2 ANQGSEA. The junction had 6 bases not matched to a gene; V was cut back by 6 bases and J by 3 bases. The CDR3 runs 14 residues. The CDR3 DNA reads as TGCAGCGTGATCCTAGCGGGAGGGGGCTACGAGCAGTACTTC. This sequence encodes CSVILAGGGYEQYF.

This sequence joins TRBV7-8 and TRBJ2-3, with D perhaps matching TRBD1 (5 bases). Trimming left V 1 base short and J 0 bases short, with 17 bases between. The CDR3 loop spans 18 amino acids. The germline CDR1 and CDR2 sequences are SGHVS and FQNEAQ. CDR3 nucleotide sequence: TGTGCCAGCAGCTTAGGGTTGGTCTCGAGACAGAGCACAGATACGCAGTATTTT. Its translation is CASSLGLVSRQSTDTQYF.

The CDR3 is CAISEGSYNEQFF. In DNA, the CDR3 is TGTGCCATCAGTGAAGGCAGTTACAATGAGCAGTTCTTC. The chain recombines TRBV10-3 with TRBJ2-1; D remains ambiguous. The CDR3 consists of 13 residues. The V gene lost 3 bases and the J gene lost 4 bases, with 7 bases spanning the gap. Germline V lookup: CDR1 ENHRY, CDR2 SYGVKD.